A single sample gave rise to the 30 T cell receptor beta chains below, sequenced in a study of identical twins. TCRdb redid the calling of the 5' RACE reads with MiXCR, one entry per CDR3 protein. The table has approximately 700,000 distinct CDR3 sequences, 5.5% to 6.5% seen once. Material: naive T cells sorted from blood. These receptors originate from a man aged 18 to 29 in good health.

This clonotype occurred many times. The gene calls are TRBV20-1 and TRBJ2-3; 9 bases align to TRBD1. CDR1 and CDR2 (germline): DFQATT, SNEGSKA (reference sequence). The CDR3 is made up of 14 amino acids. The junction had 5 bases not matched to a gene; V was cut back by 5 bases and J by 2 bases. The CDR3 sequence: CSASDRGVTDTQYF. DNA of the CDR3: TGCAGTGCTTCCGACAGGGGGGTCACAGATACGCAGTATTTT.

This clonotype was counted many times. Written as DNA, the CDR3 is TGCAGCGTTGCTGCAACTAATGAAAAACTGTTTTTT. Protein sequence: CSVAATNEKLFF. The V gene is TRBV29-1, the J gene TRBJ1-4; D is uncertain. This CDR3 is 12 amino acids long. In germline, CDR1 is SQVTM, CDR2 ANQGSEA. V lost 4 bases, J lost 0 bases, and 3 bases lay in between.

This clonotype has a count of ten or more. The chain is built from TRBV5-1 and TRBJ2-1; D possibly matches TRBD1 or TRBD2 (5 bases each). Per the germline V gene, CDR1 is SGHRS and CDR2 is YFSETQ. V lost 1 base and J 6 bases, leaving 11 bases between the germline ends. CDR3 size: 14 residues. CDR3 sequence reads: CASSLTGPPNEQFF. In DNA, the CDR3 is TGCGCCAGCAGCTTGACGGGACCGCCCAATGAGCAGTTCTTC.

The gene calls are TRBV6-2 or TRBV6-3 and TRBJ2-7; D possibly corresponds to TRBD2 (5 bases). Trimming took off 5 bases at V and 0 bases at J, with 14 bases between the two ends. This CDR3 is 15 amino acids long. Germline-derived CDR1 and CDR2 are MNHEY and SVGEGT. CDR3 in amino acids: CASSQLGLSSYEQYV. Written as DNA, the CDR3 is TGTGCCAGCAGTCAACTTGGACTGAGCTCCTACGAGCAGTACGTC.

There are many counts of this clonotype. The CDR3 DNA follows: TGTGCCATCAGTGACGAGCCCCGGGAGACCCAGTACTTC. This translates into CAISDEPRETQYF. This rearrangement joins TRBV10-3 to TRBJ2-5; D call uncertain. The CDR3 totals 13 residues. V lost 3 bases and J 5 bases, leaving 10 bases between the germline ends. Germline V gives CDR1 ENHRY, CDR2 SYGVKD.

This clonotype was recorded at least ten times. The chain employs TRBV27 and TRBJ2-7; the D gene is possibly TRBD1 (7 bases). The V gene's germline CDR1 is MNHEY and CDR2 SMNVEV (reference sequence). V shed 3 bases and J shed 4 bases, with 13 bases lying between them. This CDR3 is 14 amino acids long. In nucleotides, the CDR3 is TGTGCCAGCAGTTTTGGAGGGGGCGGGTACGAGCAGTACTTC. It specifies CASSFGGGGYEQYF.

Many counts were recorded for this clonotype. This chain connects TRBV12-3 or TRBV12-4 to TRBJ2-4, with D perhaps matching TRBD2 (7 bases). The V gene lost 10 bases and the J gene lost 9 bases, with 19 bases spanning the gap. The CDR3 has 13 amino acids. This CDR3 reads CATNREGSGIQYF. As DNA, the CDR3 is TGTGCCACCAACAGGGAGGGGAGTGGCATTCAGTACTTC.

The chain uses TRBV5-1 and TRBJ2-6; 7 bases map to TRBD1. V dropped 0 bases and J dropped 0; count of bases not matched to a gene: 6. CDR3 length equals 18 residues. Per germline, CDR1 SGHRS and CDR2 YFSETQ. CDR3 bases: TGCGCCAGCAGCTTGGAGGGGACAGTCAGCTCTGGGGCCAACGTCCTGACTTTC. Encoded protein: CASSLEGTVSSGANVLTF.

This clonotype appeared a few times. CDR3: CASSLEASGSSTDTQYF. DNA of the CDR3: TGTGCCAGCAGCTTAGAGGCTAGCGGGAGTAGCACAGATACGCAGTATTTT. The chain has TRBV7-8 and TRBJ2-3; TRBD2 matches at 10 bases. The CDR3 totals 17 residues. The V gene end was trimmed by 1 base and the J gene end by 0 bases; junction bases not matched to a gene: 4. Germline V gene sequence: CDR1 SGHVS, CDR2 FQNEAQ.

This clonotype showed up many times. The gene calls are TRBV25-1 and TRBJ2-7; 11 nucleotides line up with TRBD2. The trim removed 1 base at V and 6 bases at J, leaving 8 bases unmatched. This CDR3 spans 16 amino acids. Germline CDR1 is MGHDK and CDR2 is SYGVNS. This CDR3 is CASSELRLAGSSEQYF. CDR3 coding DNA: TGTGCCAGCAGTGAATTGAGACTAGCGGGATCGTCCGAGCAGTACTTC.

The chain carries TRBV5-1 and TRBJ2-1, with 10 nucleotides matching TRBD1. The length of the CDR3 is 15 residues. After removal of 3 bases from V and 2 bases from J, the junction contained 2 bases not matched to a gene. Germline loops: CDR1 SGHRS, CDR2 YFSETQ. CDR3 region: CASSWDRGTYNEQFF. CDR3 DNA sequence: TGCGCCAGCAGCTGGGACAGGGGTACCTACAATGAGCAGTTCTTC. The entire variable domain, with the rest obtained from reference TRBV5-1 and TRBJ2-1, is as follows: KAGVTQTPRYLIKTRGQQVTLSCSPISGHRSVSWYQQTPGQGLQFLFEYFSETQRNKGNFPGRFSGRQFSNSRSEMNVSTLELGDSALYLCASSWDRGTYNEQFFGPGTRLTVL.

The CDR3 is CASSPGTGLSTDTQYF. The CDR3, as DNA: TGTGCCAGCAGCCCCGGGACAGGACTATCCACAGATACGCAGTATTTT. This chain joins TRBV6-1 and TRBJ2-3, with 8 bases that match TRBD1. Germline CDR1 reads MNHNS; CDR2 reads SASEGT. Unmatched junction bases numbered 10, after V lost 6 bases and J lost 2 bases. CDR3 size: 16 residues.

This clonotype was counted at least ten times. The chain combines TRBV7-2 with TRBJ1-2, with TRBD1 matching over 8 bases. Germline trimming cut 5 bases from V and 4 bases from J; bases unmatched to any gene: 6. Germline V CDR1 and CDR2: SGHTA, FQGNSA. The CDR3 is made up of 14 amino acids. CDR3 sequence: CASSVGGQGYGYTF. CDR3 in DNA: TGTGCCAGCAGCGTAGGAGGACAGGGCTATGGCTACACCTTC. The full variable domain, completed using reference TRBV7-2 and TRBJ1-2, is GAGVSQSPSNKVTEKGKDVELRCDPISGHTALYWYRQSLGQGLEFLIYFQGNSAPDKSGLPSDRFSAERTGGSVSTLTIQRTQQEDSAVYLCASSVGGQGYGYTFGSGTRLTVV.

This clonotype was found a few times. The chain uses TRBV10-3 and TRBJ2-2; the D gene is possibly TRBD1 (6 bases). With 6 bases removed from V and 4 bases from J, the gap between germline ends came to 12 bases. The germline V gene has CDR1 ENHRY and CDR2 SYGVKD. This CDR3 region has 14 residues. CDR3 loop: CAISPTGLTGELFF. The CDR3 nucleotides read TGTGCCATCAGCCCTACAGGGCTCACCGGGGAGCTGTTTTTT.

This clonotype appeared a few times. J is TRBJ1-2 and V is TRBV11-2; the match to TRBD1 covers 11 bases. The CDR3 totals 16 residues. Germline CDR1 reads SGHAT; CDR2 reads FQNNGV. The V segment lost 0 bases and the J segment 6 bases; nucleotides outside the gene matches: 6. The CDR3 DNA reads TGTGCCAGCAGCTTAGATCAGGGACAGGGGGTACATGGCTACACCTTC. Protein sequence: CASSLDQGQGVHGYTF.

This clonotype was detected ten times or more. V gene TRBV6-1 combines with J gene TRBJ2-1; 8 nucleotides agree with TRBD2. V was pared by 6 bases and J by 4 bases, with 14 bases of the junction left unmatched. The CDR3 covers 17 residues. Germline loops: CDR1 MNHNS, CDR2 SASEGT. As DNA, the CDR3 is TGTGCCAGCAGCCTCGTCCTCCCTACGGGGGGGTACAATGAGCAGTTCTTC. It is translated as CASSLVLPTGGYNEQFF.

The genes are TRBV6-2 or TRBV6-3 and TRBJ2-7, with 7 bases lining up with TRBD2. With V trimmed by 0 bases and J by 0 bases, 8 bases remained unmatched. CDR1 MNHEY and CDR2 SVGEGT come from the germline V gene. The CDR3 contains 17 residues. The CDR3 protein is CASSYSIFGRRSYEQYF. As DNA, the CDR3 is TGTGCCAGCAGTTACTCGATCTTCGGGAGGCGCTCCTACGAGCAGTACTTC.

This clonotype was recorded at least ten times. The chain is built from TRBV29-1 and TRBJ1-1, with D unresolved. V was clipped by 3 bases and J by 7 bases, with 9 bases between them. CDR1 and CDR2 (germline): SQVTM, ANQGSEA. The CDR3 consists of 11 residues. The CDR3 sequence: CSVEFGIEAFF. The CDR3 DNA reads as TGCAGCGTTGAGTTTGGCATTGAAGCTTTCTTT.

This clonotype has at least ten counts. The rearrangement links TRBV10-3 to TRBJ1-2; D perhaps matches TRBD1 (5 bases). Trimming shortened V by 3 bases and J by 0 bases, and 17 bases separated the two germline ends. This CDR3 region has 17 residues. Germline CDR1 reads ENHRY; CDR2 reads SYGVKD. CDR3 nucleotide sequence: TGTGCCATCAGTGAAAGTGCTGCGGACACCGCTAACTATGGCTACACCTTC. It yields the protein CAISESAADTANYGYTF.

Only a few counts were recorded for this clonotype. The chain has TRBV28 and TRBJ2-2, with D hard to call. Germline loops: CDR1 MDHEN, CDR2 SYDVKM. The CDR3 covers 15 residues. V dropped 1 base and J dropped 3 bases, with 9 bases sitting between them. The CDR3 DNA reads TGTGCCAGCAGTTTATTTCTAGGCGACACCGGGGAGCTGTTTTTT. Its protein product is CASSLFLGDTGELFF.

This clonotype was counted at least ten times. CDR3 DNA: TGTGCCAGCAGTTCCTTAGCGGGGGACGGGACCCAGTACTTC. Translated, it gives CASSSLAGDGTQYF. The chain recombines TRBV12-3 or TRBV12-4 with TRBJ2-5; 9 bases align to TRBD2. This CDR3 has 14 amino acids. Unmatched junction bases numbered 7, after V lost 4 bases and J lost 7 bases.

This clonotype was counted ten times or more. The chain is built from TRBV5-1 and TRBJ1-1; the D gene is possibly TRBD1 (5 bases). The germline gives CDR1 SGHRS, CDR2 YFSETQ. Trimming stripped 5 bases from V and 0 bases from J, with 14 bases between. This CDR3 is 15 amino acids long. The CDR3 coding sequence is TGCGCCAGCAGAGTAACAGGACCACTGAACACTGAAGCTTTCTTT. Encoded protein: CASRVTGPLNTEAFF.

Ten or more counts support this clonotype. The chain joins TRBV6-2 or TRBV6-3 to TRBJ1-2; TRBD1 is a possible D gene (5 bases). V gave up 7 bases and J gave up 8 bases, with 14 bases separating them. CDR1 is MNHEY, CDR2 SVGEGT, per germline. This CDR3 has 12 amino acids. This chain's CDR3 is CASNTGERGYTF. The CDR3 DNA reads as TGTGCCAGCAATACAGGCGAGAGGGGCTACACCTTC.

This clonotype has ten or more counts. V usage is TRBV15 and J usage is TRBJ2-3; maybe TRBD2 (6 bases). This CDR3 spans 19 amino acids. In germline, CDR1 is LNHNV, CDR2 YYDKDF (reference sequence). Trimming removed 1 base at V and 3 bases at J, with 23 bases between. CDR3 sequence: CATSRAPSPSGVRTDTQYF. The DNA of the CDR3 is TGTGCCACCAGCAGAGCCCCATCGCCATCGGGGGTGAGAACAGATACGCAGTATTTT.

This clonotype was observed many times. The chain links TRBV7-2 to TRBJ2-2, with a possible D match to TRBD2 (6 bases). Germline loops: CDR1 SGHTA, CDR2 FQGNSA. The V gene lost 7 bases and the J gene lost 0 bases, with 9 bases spanning the gap. The CDR3 has 14 amino acids. CDR3 loop: CASNPGANTGELFF. CDR3 DNA: TGTGCCAGCAATCCGGGGGCGAACACCGGGGAGCTGTTTTTT. Combining the CDR3 with reference TRBV7-2 and TRBJ2-2 gives the whole variable domain GAGVSQSPSNKVTEKGKDVELRCDPISGHTALYWYRQSLGQGLEFLIYFQGNSAPDKSGLPSDRFSAERTGGSVSTLTIQRTQQEDSAVYLCASNPGANTGELFFGEGSRLTVL.

This clonotype appeared many times. The chain is built from TRBV3-1 and TRBJ1-3, with 7 nucleotides matching TRBD1. The ends lost 2 bases at V and 2 bases at J; junction bases unmatched: 3. The germline gives CDR1 LGHDT, CDR2 YNNKEL (reference sequence). This CDR3 comprises 15 residues. CDR3 loop: CASSQTGTAGNTIYF. CDR3 sequence (DNA): TGTGCCAGCAGCCAAACCGGGACAGCTGGAAACACCATATATTTT. Full variable domain (rest looked up from reference TRBV3-1 and TRBJ1-3): DTAVSQTPKYLVTQMGNDKSIKCEQNLGHDTMYWYKQDSKKFLKIMFSYNNKELIINETVPNRFSPKSPDKAHLNLHINSLELGDSAVYFCASSQTGTAGNTIYFGEGSWLTVV.

This clonotype was counted ten times or more. The chain joins TRBV7-2 to TRBJ2-1; D assignment may be TRBD1 or TRBD2 (5 bases each). The V gene lost 4 bases and the J gene lost 5 bases, with 18 bases spanning the gap. The CDR3 contains 16 residues. CDR1 and CDR2 (germline): SGHTA, FQGNSA. CDR3 amino acids: CASSSRSGGGNNEQFF. As DNA, the CDR3 is TGTGCCAGCAGCTCTCGGTCTGGTGGGGGAAACAATGAGCAGTTCTTC. Full variable domain (outside the CDR3, taken from reference TRBV7-2 and TRBJ2-1): GAGVSQSPSNKVTEKGKDVELRCDPISGHTALYWYRQSLGQGLEFLIYFQGNSAPDKSGLPSDRFSAERTGGSVSTLTIQRTQQEDSAVYLCASSSRSGGGNNEQFFGPGTRLTVL.

There are many counts of this clonotype. V usage is TRBV5-6 and J usage is TRBJ2-1; D not resolved. Germline CDR1 is SGHDT and CDR2 is YYEEEE. There are 13 residues in the CDR3. V dropped 3 bases and J dropped 0 bases, with 4 bases sitting between them. The CDR3 protein is CASSWSSYNEQFF. The CDR3 DNA reads TGTGCCAGCAGCTGGAGCTCCTACAATGAGCAGTTCTTC. Full variable domain (rest looked up from reference TRBV5-6 and TRBJ2-1): DAGVTQSPTHLIKTRGQQVTLRCSPKSGHDTVSWYQQALGQGPQFIFQYYEEEERQRGNFPDRFSGHQFPNYSSELNVNALLLGDSALYLCASSWSSYNEQFFGPGTRLTVL.

This clonotype was seen a handful of times. The chain is built from TRBV24-1 and TRBJ2-3; no clear D gene. The CDR3 loop spans 15 amino acids. The ends were cut back, 4 bases at V and 4 bases at J, with 14 bases in the middle. Germline-derived CDR1 and CDR2 are KGHDR and SFDVKD. CDR3 residues: CATSDEVGLADTQYF. For the CDR3, the DNA is TGTGCCACCAGTGACGAGGTGGGATTAGCAGATACGCAGTATTTT.

The genes are TRBV19 and TRBJ1-5; D call uncertain. CDR1 and CDR2 from the germline V gene are LNHDA and SQIVND (reference sequence). The CDR3 spans 17 residues. V lost 1 base and J lost 3, with 16 bases in between. In DNA form, the CDR3 reads TGTGCCAGTAGTATAGCCAACCGTCGTCAGTTCAATCAGCCCCAGCATTTT. This gives the protein CASSIANRRQFNQPQHF.